Listed below are T cell receptor beta chains from one sample, sequenced in a study of cytomegalovirus exposure and HLA in healthy donors. The protocol was immunoSEQ multiplex PCR, while the TCRdb copy is restricted to in-frame clones and leaves out a portion. The sample table includes tens of thousands of clones. Material: PBMCs. Receptors originate from a male donor in good health and CMV-seronegative. The conserved cysteine and the conserved F or W are not part of the CDR3 here. The D gene is left open where the match is weak.

J gene	D gene	V gene	CDR3 protein
TRBJ2-2	-	TRBV27	ASSYGQSNRVRELF
TRBJ1-1	TRBD1	TRBV29-1	SVVGQGRTEAF
TRBJ1-1	TRBD1	TRBV27	ASRGMWDRGTEAF
TRBJ1-2	-	TRBV7-2	ASSFGQFPT
TRBJ2-1	-	TRBV7-2	ASSTDYSPYNEQF
TRBJ2-3	-	TRBV11-3	ASSSDGQSTDTQY
TRBJ1-1	TRBD1	TRBV5-6	ASSLRGTGGGRTEAF
TRBJ2-1	-	TRBV5-1	ASSPLTGESGEQF
TRBJ2-1	-	TRBV14	ASAEGLTFANEQF
TRBJ2-3	-	TRBV7-3	ASSRELWDTQY
TRBJ2-1	TRBD2	TRBV2	ASSRTRGEQF
TRBJ1-1	TRBD1	TRBV6-1	ASSPRQGRTEAF
TRBJ1-2	-	TRBV5-1	ASSLDTGYGYT
TRBJ2-5	-	TRBV2	ASSADSLGTQY
TRBJ2-1	-	TRBV7-9	ASSYGTLEGEQF
TRBJ2-5	TRBD2	TRBV30	AWSVASGPQETQY
TRBJ2-2	-	TRBV2	ASRRTGGELF
TRBJ2-3	TRBD1	TRBV13	ASSLSLPGTGYTDTQY
TRBJ2-5	TRBD2	TRBV30	AWIPTWGTSGALAQETQY
TRBJ1-3	-	TRBV7-9	ASQDSGFSGNTIY
TRBJ1-5	-	TRBV28	ASTRTADQPQH
TRBJ2-3	TRBD1	TRBV6-1	ASSERTGGRDTQY
TRBJ2-1	TRBD2	TRBV7-8	ASSAPLAGGTNEQF
TRBJ2-1	TRBD2	TRBV4-1	ASSRGLAGGSYNEQF
TRBJ1-2	-	TRBV5-1	ASSLEGRDLSGYT
TRBJ2-3	-	TRBV5-1	ASSFETSGDTQY